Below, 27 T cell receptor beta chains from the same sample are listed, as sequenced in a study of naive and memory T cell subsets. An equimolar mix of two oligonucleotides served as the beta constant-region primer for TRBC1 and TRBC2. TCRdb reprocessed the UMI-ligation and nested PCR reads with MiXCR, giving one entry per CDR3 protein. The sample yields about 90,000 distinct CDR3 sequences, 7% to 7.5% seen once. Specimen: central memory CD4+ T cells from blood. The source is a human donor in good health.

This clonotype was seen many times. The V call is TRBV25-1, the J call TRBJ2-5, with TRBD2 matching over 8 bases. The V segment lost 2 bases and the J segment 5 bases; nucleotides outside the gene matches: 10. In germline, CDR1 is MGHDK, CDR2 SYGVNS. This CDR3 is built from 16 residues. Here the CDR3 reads CASSEGSGGPDETQYF. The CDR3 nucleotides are TGTGCCAGCAGTGAAGGGTCGGGAGGGCCCGACGAGACCCAGTACTTC. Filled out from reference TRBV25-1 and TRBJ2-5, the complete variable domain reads EADIYQTPRYLVIGTGKKITLECSQTMGHDKMYWYQQDPGMELHLIHYSYGVNSTEKGDLSSESTVSRIRTEHFPLTLESARPSHTSQYLCASSEGSGGPDETQYFGPGTRLLVL.

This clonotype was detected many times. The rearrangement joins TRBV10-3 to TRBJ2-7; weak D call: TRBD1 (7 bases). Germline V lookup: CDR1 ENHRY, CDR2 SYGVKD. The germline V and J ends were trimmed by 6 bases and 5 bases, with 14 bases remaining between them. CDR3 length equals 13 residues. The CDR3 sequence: CAIRGQEGDEQYF. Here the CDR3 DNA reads TGTGCCATCAGAGGACAGGAGGGAGACGAGCAGTACTTC.

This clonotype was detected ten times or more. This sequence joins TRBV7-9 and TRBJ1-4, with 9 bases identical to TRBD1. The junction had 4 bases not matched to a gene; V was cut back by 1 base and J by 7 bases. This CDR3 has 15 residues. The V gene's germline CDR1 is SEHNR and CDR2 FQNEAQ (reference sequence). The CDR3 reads CASSLGDRVGEKLFF. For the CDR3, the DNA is TGTGCCAGCAGCTTAGGGGACAGGGTCGGTGAAAAACTGTTTTTT.

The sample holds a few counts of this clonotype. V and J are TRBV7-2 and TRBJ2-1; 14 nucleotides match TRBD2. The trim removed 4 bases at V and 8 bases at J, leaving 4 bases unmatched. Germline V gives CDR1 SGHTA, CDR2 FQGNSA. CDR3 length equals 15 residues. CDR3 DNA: TGTGCCAGCAGCTCCGGGACTAGCGGGAGCTATGAGCAGTTCTTC. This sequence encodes CASSSGTSGSYEQFF.

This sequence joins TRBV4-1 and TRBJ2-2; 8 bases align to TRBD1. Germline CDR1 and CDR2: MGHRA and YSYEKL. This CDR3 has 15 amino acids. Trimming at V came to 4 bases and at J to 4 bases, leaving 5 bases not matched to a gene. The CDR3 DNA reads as TGCGCCAGCAGCCCCGACAGGGGATTCACCGGGGAGCTGTTTTTT. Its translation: CASSPDRGFTGELFF.

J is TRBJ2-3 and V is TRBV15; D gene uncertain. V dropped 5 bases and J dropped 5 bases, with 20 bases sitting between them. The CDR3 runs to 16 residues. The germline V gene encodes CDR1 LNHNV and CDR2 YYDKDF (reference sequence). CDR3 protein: CATSRTSIPLGDTQYF. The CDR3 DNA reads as TGTGCCACCAGCCGCACATCAATACCGTTGGGAGATACGCAGTATTTT.

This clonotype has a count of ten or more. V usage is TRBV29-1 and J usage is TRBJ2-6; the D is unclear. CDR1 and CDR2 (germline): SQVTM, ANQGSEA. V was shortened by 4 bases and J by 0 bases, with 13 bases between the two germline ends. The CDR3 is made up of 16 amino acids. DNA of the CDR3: TGCAGCGTTGCGGGTGCGACAATCTCTGGGGCCAACGTCCTGACTTTC. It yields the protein CSVAGATISGANVLTF.

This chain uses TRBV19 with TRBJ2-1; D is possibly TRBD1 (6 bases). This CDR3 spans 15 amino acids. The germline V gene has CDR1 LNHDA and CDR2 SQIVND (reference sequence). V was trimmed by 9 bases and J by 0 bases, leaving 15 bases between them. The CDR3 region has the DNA TGTGCCAGCACTACAGGGAAACCCTCCTACAATGAGCAGTTCTTC. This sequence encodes CASTTGKPSYNEQFF.

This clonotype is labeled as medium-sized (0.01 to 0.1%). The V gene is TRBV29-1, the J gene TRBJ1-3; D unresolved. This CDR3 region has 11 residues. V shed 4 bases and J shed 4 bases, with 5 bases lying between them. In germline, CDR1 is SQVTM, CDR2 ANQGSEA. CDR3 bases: TGCAGCGTTGTCTCCGGAAACACCATATATTTT. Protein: CSVVSGNTIYF.

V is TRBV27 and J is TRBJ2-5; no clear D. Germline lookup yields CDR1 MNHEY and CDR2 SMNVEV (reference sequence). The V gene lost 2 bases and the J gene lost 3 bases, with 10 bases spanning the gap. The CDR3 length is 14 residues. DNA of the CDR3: TGTGCCAGCAGTTTAAACAGAATGAAAGAGACCCAGTACTTC. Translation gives CASSLNRMKETQYF.

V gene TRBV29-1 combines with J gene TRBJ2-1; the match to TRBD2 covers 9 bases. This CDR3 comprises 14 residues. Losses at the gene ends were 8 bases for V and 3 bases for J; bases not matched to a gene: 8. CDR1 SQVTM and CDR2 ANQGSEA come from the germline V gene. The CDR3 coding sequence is TGCAGCCATTCGGGGACTAGCCTCTACAATGAGCAGTTCTTC. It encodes CSHSGTSLYNEQFF.

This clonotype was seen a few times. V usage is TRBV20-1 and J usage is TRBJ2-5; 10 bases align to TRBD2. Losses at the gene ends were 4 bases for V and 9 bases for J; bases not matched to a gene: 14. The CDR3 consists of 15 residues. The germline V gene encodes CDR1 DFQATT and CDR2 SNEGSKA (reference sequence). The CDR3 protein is CSATFVASGGGAQYF. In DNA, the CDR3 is TGCAGTGCTACCTTCGTGGCTAGCGGGGGAGGCGCCCAGTACTTC.

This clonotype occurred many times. The CDR3 loop is CASGPEGGVSQPQHF. The CDR3 bases are TGTGCCAGCGGCCCTGAGGGGGGGGTAAGTCAGCCCCAGCATTTT. V usage is TRBV12-3 or TRBV12-4 and J usage is TRBJ1-5; perhaps TRBD1 as D (6 bases). Trimming removed 8 bases from V and 6 bases from J, with 20 bases in between. The CDR3 totals 15 residues.

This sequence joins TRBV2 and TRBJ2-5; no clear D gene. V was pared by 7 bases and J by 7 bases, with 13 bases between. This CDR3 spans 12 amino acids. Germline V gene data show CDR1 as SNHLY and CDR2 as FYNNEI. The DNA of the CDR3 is TGTGCCAGCAATAGCCTAACTGGGACCCAGTACTTC. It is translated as CASNSLTGTQYF.

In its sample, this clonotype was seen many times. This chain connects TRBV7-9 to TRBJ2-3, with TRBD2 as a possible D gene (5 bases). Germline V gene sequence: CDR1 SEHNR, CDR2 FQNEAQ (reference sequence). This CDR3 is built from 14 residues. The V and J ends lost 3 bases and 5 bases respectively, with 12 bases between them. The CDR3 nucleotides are TGTGCCAGCAGCTTGAGCCTAGCCAGAGATACGCAGTATTTT. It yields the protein CASSLSLARDTQYF.

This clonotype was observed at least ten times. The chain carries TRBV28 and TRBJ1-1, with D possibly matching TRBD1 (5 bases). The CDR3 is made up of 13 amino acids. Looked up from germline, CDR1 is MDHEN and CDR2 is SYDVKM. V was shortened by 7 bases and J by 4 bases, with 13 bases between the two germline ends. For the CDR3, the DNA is TGTGCCAGCATTTCAGGGTGGTCCACTGAAGCTTTCTTT. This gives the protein CASISGWSTEAFF. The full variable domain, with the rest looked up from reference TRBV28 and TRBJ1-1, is DVKVTQSSRYLVKRTGEKVFLECVQDMDHENMFWYRQDPGLGLRLIYFSYDVKMKEKGDIPEGYSVSREKKERFSLILESASTNQTSMYLCASISGWSTEAFFGQGTRLTVV.

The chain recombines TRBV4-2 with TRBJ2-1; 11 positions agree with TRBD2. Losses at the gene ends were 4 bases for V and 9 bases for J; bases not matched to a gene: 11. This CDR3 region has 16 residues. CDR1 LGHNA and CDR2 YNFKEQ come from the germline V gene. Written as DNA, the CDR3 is TGTGCCAGCAGCCCCACCCCTAGCGGGGGGAGGGGTGAGCAGTTCTTC. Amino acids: CASSPTPSGGRGEQFF.

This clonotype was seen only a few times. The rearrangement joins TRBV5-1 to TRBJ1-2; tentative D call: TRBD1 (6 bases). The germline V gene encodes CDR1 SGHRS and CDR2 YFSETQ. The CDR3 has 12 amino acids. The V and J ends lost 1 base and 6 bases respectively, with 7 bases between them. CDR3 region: CASSLQGNGYTF. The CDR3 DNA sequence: TGCGCCAGCAGCTTGCAGGGGAATGGCTACACCTTC.

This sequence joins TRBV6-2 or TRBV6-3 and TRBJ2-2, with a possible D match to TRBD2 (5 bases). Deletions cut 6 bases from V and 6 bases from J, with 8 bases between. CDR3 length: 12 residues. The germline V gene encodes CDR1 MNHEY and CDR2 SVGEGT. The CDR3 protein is CASRMRAGELFF. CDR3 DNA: TGTGCCAGCAGGATGAGGGCCGGGGAGCTGTTTTTT.

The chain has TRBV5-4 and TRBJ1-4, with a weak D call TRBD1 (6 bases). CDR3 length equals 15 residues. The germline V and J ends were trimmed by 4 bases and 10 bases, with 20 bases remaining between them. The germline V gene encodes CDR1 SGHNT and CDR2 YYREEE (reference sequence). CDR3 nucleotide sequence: TGTGCCAGCAGCATGCAGGGGACGGGTAAAGGAAAACTGTTTTTT. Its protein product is CASSMQGTGKGKLFF.

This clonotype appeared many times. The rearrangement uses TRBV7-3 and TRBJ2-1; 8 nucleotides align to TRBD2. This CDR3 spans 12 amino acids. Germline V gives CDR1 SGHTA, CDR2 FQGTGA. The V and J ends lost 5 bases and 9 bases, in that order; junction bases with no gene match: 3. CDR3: CASSARGGEQFF. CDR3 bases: TGTGCCAGCAGCGCCCGGGGGGGTGAGCAGTTCTTC. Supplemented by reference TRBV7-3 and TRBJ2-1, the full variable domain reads GAGVSQTPSNKVTEKGKYVELRCDPISGHTALYWYRQSLGQGPEFLIYFQGTGAADDSGLPNDRFFAVRPEGSVSTLKIQRTERGDSAVYLCASSARGGEQFFGPGTRLTVL.

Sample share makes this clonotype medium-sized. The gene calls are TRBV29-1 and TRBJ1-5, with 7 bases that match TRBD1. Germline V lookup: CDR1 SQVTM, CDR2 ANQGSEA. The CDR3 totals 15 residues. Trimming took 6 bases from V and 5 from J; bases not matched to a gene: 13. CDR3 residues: CSVGEQGMGDQPQHF. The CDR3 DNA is TGCAGCGTGGGCGAACAGGGGATGGGGGATCAGCCCCAGCATTTT.

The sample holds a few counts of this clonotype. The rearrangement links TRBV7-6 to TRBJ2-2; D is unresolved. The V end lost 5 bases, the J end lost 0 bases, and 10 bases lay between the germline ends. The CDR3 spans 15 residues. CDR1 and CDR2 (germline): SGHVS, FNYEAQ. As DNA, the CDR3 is TGTGCCAGCAGCGAGGCGATCGCGAACACCGGGGAGCTGTTTTTT. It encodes CASSEAIANTGELFF.

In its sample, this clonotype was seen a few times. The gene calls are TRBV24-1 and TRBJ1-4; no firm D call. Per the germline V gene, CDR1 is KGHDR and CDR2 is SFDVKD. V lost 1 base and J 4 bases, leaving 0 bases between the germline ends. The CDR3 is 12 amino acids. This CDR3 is CATSDFNEKLFF. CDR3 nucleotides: TGTGCCACCAGTGATTTTAATGAAAAACTGTTTTTT.

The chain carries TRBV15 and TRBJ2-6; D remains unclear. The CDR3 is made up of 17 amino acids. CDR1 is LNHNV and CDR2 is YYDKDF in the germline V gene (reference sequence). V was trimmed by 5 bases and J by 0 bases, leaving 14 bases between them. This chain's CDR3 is CATSPPLLVSGANVLTF. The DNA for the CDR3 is TGTGCCACCAGCCCCCCCCTCCTGGTCTCTGGGGCCAACGTCCTGACTTTC.

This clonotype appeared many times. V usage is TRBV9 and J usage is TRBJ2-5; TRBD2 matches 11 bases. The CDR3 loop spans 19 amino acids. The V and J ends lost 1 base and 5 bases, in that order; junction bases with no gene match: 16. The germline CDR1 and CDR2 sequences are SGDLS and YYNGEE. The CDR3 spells CASSVWAPGLAAGGETQYF. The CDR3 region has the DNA TGTGCCAGCAGCGTATGGGCACCGGGACTAGCGGCCGGGGGGGAGACCCAGTACTTC.

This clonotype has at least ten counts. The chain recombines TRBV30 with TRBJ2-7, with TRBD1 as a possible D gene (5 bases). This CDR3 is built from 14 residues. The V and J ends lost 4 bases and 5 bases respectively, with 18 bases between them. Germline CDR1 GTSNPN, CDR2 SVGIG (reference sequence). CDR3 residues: CAWTTQGFVHEQYF. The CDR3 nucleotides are TGTGCCTGGACCACGCAGGGTTTTGTCCACGAGCAGTACTTC. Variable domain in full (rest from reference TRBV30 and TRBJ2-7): SQTIHQWPATLVQPVGSPLSLECTVEGTSNPNLYWYRQAAGRGLQLLFYSVGIGQISSEVPQNLSASRPQDRQFILSSKKLLLSDSGFYLCAWTTQGFVHEQYFGPGTRLTVT.